This entry concerns a single TCR beta chain. These data belong to a study of blood T cell repertoires in COVID-19. About the study: Sites across the United States, Italy and Spain contributed samples from acute and convalescent COVID-19. In each case, the material was cDNA or gDNA derived from T cells, B-cell-depleted T cells, or PBMCs.

As handled by the study authors: Amplification of reference gene primers was used by the study to estimate nucleated cell counts. Libraries were prepared by immunoSEQ multiplex PCR; TCRdb keeps only in-frame clonotypes and omits some of them. D and trimming were read from the DNA, whereas the V and J calls and clone size are those reported in that table. This repertoire shows about 400,000 clones, about 90% found once; its top ten account for around 1.3%. V lost 4 bases and J lost 0, with 13 bases in between. Germline V gene sequence: CDR1 SEHNR, CDR2 FQNEAQ (reference sequence). The CDR3 loop spans 16 amino acids.

V and J are TRBV7-9 and TRBJ1-3, with D possibly being TRBD1 (6 bases). The origin of this receptor is a man aged 40-55 years with acute or convalescent COVID-19. Sequencing input: peripheral blood. The CDR3: CASSSEDSYSGNTIYF. The DNA for the CDR3 is TGTGCCAGCAGCTCAGAGGACAGCTACTCTGGAAACACCATATATTTT.